This record covers a single T cell receptor (beta chain). The sample is drawn from a study of cytomegalovirus exposure and HLA in healthy donors. This PCR relied on a set of 60 Vbeta primers and 13 Jbeta primers. Sequencing was performed with immunoSEQ multiplex PCR; in TCRdb, only in-frame clones are kept and a portion is missing. The table records more than 150,000 clones, over 70% of them present only once. The sequence derives from a woman aged 50 to 60 in good health and CMV-seropositive. The sequencing input was PBMCs.

CDR3 sequence (DNA): TGTGCCAGCAGCGTACGGGGGGTGACTGAAGCTTTCTTT. Encoded protein: CASSVRGVTEAFF. The J gene is TRBJ1-1, the V gene TRBV9; TRBD1 is a possible D gene (5 bases). The CDR3 is made up of 13 amino acids. Germline V gives CDR1 SGDLS, CDR2 YYNGEE. The V end lost 1 base, the J end lost 5 bases, and 9 bases lay between the germline ends.